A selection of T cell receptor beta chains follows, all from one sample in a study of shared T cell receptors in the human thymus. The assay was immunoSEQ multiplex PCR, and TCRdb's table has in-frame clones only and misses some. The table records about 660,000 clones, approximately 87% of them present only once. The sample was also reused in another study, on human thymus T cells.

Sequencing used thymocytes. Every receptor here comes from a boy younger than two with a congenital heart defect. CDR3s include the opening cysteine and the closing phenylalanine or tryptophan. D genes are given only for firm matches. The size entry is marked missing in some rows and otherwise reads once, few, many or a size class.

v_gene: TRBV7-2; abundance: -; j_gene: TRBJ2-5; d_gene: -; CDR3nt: TGTGCCAGCAGCTTAGCTTTGGAGGGGATGCCCAAAGAGACCCAGTACTTC; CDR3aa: CASSLALEGMPKETQYF
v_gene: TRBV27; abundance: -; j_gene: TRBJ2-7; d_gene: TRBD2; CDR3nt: TGTGCCAGCAGTTTTGGGGAAGCGGGAACTTACGAGCAGTACTTC; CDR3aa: CASSFGEAGTYEQYF
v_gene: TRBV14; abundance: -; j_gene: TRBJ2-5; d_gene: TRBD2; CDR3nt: TGTGCCAGCAGCCAAGTCAGGGCGGGAGAAGAGACCCAGTACTTC; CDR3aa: CASSQVRAGEETQYF
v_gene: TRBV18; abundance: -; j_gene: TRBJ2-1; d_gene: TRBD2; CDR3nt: TGTGCCAGCTCACCAAATGGCGGGAGAGGTAGGAATGAGCAGTTCTTC; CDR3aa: CASSPNGGRGRNEQFF
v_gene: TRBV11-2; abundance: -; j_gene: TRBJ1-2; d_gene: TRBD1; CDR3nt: TGTGCCAGCAGCCCCCGCGGGACAGGAGGAGGCTACACCTTC; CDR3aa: CASSPRGTGGGYTF
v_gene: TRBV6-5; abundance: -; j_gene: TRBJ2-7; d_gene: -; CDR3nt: TGTGCCAGCAGTTACTCGAGTAAAGGGAGCTCCTACGAGCAGTACTTC; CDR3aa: CASSYSSKGSSYEQYF
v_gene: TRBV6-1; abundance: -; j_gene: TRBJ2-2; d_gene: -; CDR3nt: TGTGCCAGCAGTGGGGGGCCTTATCGGGCCGGGGAGCTGTTTTTT; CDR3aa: CASSGGPYRAGELFF
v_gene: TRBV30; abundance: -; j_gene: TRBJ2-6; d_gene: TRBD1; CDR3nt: TGTGCCTGGAGTAAGGGACAGGGGGCGCGGGGGGCCAACGTCCTGACTTTC; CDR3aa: CAWSKGQGARGANVLTF
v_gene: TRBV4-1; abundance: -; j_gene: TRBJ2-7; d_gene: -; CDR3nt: TGCGCCAGCAGCCAAAAGAGGCTAGCGAGTTCCTACGAGCAGTACTTC; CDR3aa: CASSQKRLASSYEQYF
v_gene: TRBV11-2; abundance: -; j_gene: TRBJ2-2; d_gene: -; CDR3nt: TGTGCCAGCAGCTTAGTTGCACAGCTATTACACACCGGGGAGCTGTTTTTT; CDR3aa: CASSLVAQLLHTGELFF
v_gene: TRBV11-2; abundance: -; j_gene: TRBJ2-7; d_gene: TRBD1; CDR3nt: TGTGCCAGCACCAATGACAGGGTCTCCGAGCAGTACTTC; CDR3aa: CASTNDRVSEQYF
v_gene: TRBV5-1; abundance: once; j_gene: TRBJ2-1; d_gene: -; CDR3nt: TGCGCCAGCAGCTTGAAGGACAGAAGCTCCTACAATGAGCAGTTCTTC; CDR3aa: CASSLKDRSSYNEQFF
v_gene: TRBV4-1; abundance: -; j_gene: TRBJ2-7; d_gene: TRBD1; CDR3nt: TGCGCCAGCAGCCCGTCTAGGGACAGGGGTCTCTCCGAGCAGTACTTC; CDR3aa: CASSPSRDRGLSEQYF
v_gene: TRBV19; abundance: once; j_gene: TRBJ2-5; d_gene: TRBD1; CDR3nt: TGTGCCAGTAGTATGGTGGGGACAGGGGGGCAAGAGACCCAGTACTTC; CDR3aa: CASSMVGTGGQETQYF
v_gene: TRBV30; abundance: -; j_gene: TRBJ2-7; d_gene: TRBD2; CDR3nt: TGTGCCTGGAGTGTACGCGTAGCGGGAGCCTACGAGCAGTACTTC; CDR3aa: CAWSVRVAGAYEQYF
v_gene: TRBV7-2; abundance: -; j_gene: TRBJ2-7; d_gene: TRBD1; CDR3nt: TGTGCCAGCTGCCCCGGGGACAGGGGAAGGGGCGAGCAGTACTTC; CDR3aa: CASCPGDRGRGEQYF
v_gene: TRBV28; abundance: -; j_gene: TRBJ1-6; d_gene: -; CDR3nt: TGTGCCAGCAGACCCGTTCATAGGGGGAGCTCCTATAATTCACCCCTCCACTTT; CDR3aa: CASRPVHRGSSYNSPLHF
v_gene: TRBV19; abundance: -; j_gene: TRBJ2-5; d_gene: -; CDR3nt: TGTGCCAGTAGTATGAAGCGGGACCAAGAGACCCAGTACTTC; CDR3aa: CASSMKRDQETQYF
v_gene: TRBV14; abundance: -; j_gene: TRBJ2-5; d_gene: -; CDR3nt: TGTGCCAGCAGCCAAGGGGCAGGACTTTTCCAAGAGACCCAGTACTTC; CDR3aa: CASSQGAGLFQETQYF
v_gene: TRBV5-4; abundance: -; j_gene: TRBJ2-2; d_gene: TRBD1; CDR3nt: TGTGCCAGCAGCCTGGGCGACAGGGGGCCCGGGGAGCTGTTTTTT; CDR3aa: CASSLGDRGPGELFF
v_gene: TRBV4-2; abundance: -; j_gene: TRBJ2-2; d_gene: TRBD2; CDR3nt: TGTGCCAGCAGCCAAGCCCGTTCCGTACCGGGACTAGCGGGAGGCGTCACCGGGGAGCTGTTTTTT; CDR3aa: CASSQARSVPGLAGGVTGELFF
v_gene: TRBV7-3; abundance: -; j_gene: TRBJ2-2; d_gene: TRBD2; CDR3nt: TGTGCCAGCAGCCGTAGGGGCGGGAGGAGGGCCGGGGAGCTGTTTTTT; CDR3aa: CASSRRGGRRAGELFF
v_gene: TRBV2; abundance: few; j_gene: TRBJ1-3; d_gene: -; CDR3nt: TGTGCCAGCAGTGCCTCGGCACAGGGACATAACTCTGGAAACACCATATATTTT; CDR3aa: CASSASAQGHNSGNTIYF
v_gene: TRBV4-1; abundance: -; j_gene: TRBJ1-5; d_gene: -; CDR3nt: TGCGCCAGCAGCCAAGATTCTCAGGGGTTTCAGCCCCAGCATTTT; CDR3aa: CASSQDSQGFQPQHF
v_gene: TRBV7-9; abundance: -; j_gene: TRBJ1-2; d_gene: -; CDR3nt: TGTGCCAGCAGCTTCAGGGAAAGCTACACCTTC; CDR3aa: CASSFRESYTF
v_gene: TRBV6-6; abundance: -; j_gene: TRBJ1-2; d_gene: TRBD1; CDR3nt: TGTGCCAGCACCCCAGAGAACAGGGGGCTCGGTGGCTACACCTTC; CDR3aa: CASTPENRGLGGYTF
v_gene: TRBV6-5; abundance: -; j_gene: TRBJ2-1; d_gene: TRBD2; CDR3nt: TGTGCCAGCAGCCCGGGACTAGCGGAGATGGGTGAGCAGTTCTTC; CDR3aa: CASSPGLAEMGEQFF
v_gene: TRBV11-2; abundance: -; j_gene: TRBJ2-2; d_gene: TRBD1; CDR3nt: TGTGCCAGCAGCTTAGGTACAGGGGCGAACACCGGGGAGCTGTTTTTT; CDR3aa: CASSLGTGANTGELFF
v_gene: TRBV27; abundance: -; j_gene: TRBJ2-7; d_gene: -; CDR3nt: TGTGCCAGCAGCACCAACAGGATAGCGGCCTCCTACGAGCAGTACTTC; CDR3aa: CASSTNRIAASYEQYF
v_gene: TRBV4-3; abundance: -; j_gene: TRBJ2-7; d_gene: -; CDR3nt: TGCGCCAGCAGCCAAGATAGGAACGGGAGTTCGTACGAGCAGTACTTC; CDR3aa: CASSQDRNGSSYEQYF
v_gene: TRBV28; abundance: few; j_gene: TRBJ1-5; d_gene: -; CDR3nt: TGTGCCAGCAGTTTCGGGAGGGCGGGGGGCGTTGGTCAGCCCCAGCATTTT; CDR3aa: CASSFGRAGGVGQPQHF
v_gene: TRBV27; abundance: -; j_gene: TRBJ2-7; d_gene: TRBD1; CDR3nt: TGTGCCGTTAAACTAAGGGGTCGGACAGGGTCGGACGAGCAGTACTTC; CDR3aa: CAVKLRGRTGSDEQYF
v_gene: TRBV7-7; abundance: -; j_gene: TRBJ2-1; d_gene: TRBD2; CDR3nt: TGTGCCAGCAGCCTAGGCATCCAAGGACTAGCGGGAATCAATGAGCAGTTCTTC; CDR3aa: CASSLGIQGLAGINEQFF
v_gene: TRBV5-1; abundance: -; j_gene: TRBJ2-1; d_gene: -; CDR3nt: TGCGCCAGCAGCTTGGACAGGGAACGCAGCGGGAACCGTGGTGAGCAGTTCTTC; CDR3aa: CASSLDRERSGNRGEQFF
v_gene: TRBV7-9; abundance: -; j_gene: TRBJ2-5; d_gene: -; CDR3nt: TGTGCCAGCAGCCAGCCCCACCCGAGGGGGGGAAAAGAGACCCAGTACTTC; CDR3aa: CASSQPHPRGGKETQYF
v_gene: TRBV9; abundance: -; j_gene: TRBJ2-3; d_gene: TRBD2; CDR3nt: TGTGCCAGCAGCGTAGCGATCCTTCTAGCGGGAGAGGCAGATACGCAGTATTTT; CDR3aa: CASSVAILLAGEADTQYF
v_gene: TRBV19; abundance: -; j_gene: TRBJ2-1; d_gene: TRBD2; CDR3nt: TGTGCCAGTAGTCCCTGGACTAGCGGGAGACATGAGCAGTTCTTC; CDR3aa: CASSPWTSGRHEQFF
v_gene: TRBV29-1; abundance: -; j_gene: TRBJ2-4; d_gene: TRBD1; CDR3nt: TGCAGCGTTGCGTCCCCCAGGACAGGGGCGCACATTCAGTACTTC; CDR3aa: CSVASPRTGAHIQYF
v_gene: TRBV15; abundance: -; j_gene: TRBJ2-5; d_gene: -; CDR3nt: TGTGCCACCAGCAGAGTAGGGGGTGGAGAGACCCAGTACTTC; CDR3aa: CATSRVGGGETQYF
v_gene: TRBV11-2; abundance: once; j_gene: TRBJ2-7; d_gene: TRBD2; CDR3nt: TGTGCCAGCAGCCAAACGAAGGGACTAGCGGGTTACGAGCAGTACTTC; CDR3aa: CASSQTKGLAGYEQYF
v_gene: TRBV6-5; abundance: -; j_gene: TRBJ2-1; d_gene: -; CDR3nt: TGTGCCAGCAGCCGGGGGAATGAGCAGTTCTTC; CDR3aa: CASSRGNEQFF
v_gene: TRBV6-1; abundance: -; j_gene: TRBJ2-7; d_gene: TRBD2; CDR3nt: TGTGCCAGCAGGGCTCTAGCGGGAGGGGCCTACGAGCAGTACTTC; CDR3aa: CASRALAGGAYEQYF
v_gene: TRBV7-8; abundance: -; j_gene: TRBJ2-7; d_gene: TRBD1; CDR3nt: TGTGCCAGCAGCCCCGAGTTATTTCGACAGGGTCTTAACTTC; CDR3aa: CASSPELFRQGLNF
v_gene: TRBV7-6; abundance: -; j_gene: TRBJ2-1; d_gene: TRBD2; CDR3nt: TGTGCCAGCAGCTTAGAAGGGCGGGAGACTTACAATGAGCAGTTCTTC; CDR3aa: CASSLEGRETYNEQFF
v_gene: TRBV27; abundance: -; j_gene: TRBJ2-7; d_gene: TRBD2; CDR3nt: TGTGCCAGCAGCTCCCTAGGGCTAGCGGGGCTCCGGGAGCAGTACTTC; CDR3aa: CASSSLGLAGLREQYF